A selection of T cell receptor beta chains follows, all from one sample in a study of monozygotic twins with inflammatory bowel disease. No DNA is given; TCRdb re-called the 5' RACE reads and lists each CDR3 protein once. The listing contains around 400,000 distinct CDR3 sequences. The sample consisted of blood. The source is a human donor with ulcerative colitis or Crohn's disease, or a healthy co-twin of an affected twin (not recorded which). CDR3s include the opening cysteine and the closing phenylalanine or tryptophan.

>TRBJ2-1|TRBV30
CAWSSPMRTRGSYNEQFF
>TRBJ2-3|TRBV5-1
CASSTADSTDTQYF
>TRBJ1-6|TRBV10-3
CAISPEGARNSPLHF
>TRBJ2-7|TRBV6-1
CASSEAGDQTYEQYF
>TRBJ2-7|TRBV2
CASSADRVSSYEQYF
>TRBJ2-1|TRBV7-2
CASRAGQRTQFF
>TRBJ2-1|TRBV14
CASRATSGSYNEQFF
>TRBJ2-7|TRBV19
CASSMVADSSYEQYF
>TRBJ1-1|TRBV20-1
CSARESGQGFREAFF
>TRBJ1-1|TRBV12-3/TRBV12-4
CASRTDTYEAFF
>TRBJ2-3|TRBV7-2
CASSSIGSGRLDTQYF
>TRBJ2-2|TRBV7-3
CASAPRRDAGELFF
>TRBJ2-7|TRBV4-1
CASSSRDYLIYEQYF
>TRBJ1-5|TRBV9
CASSVGGRNQPQHF
>TRBJ2-3|TRBV6-1
CASSTYLATATDTQYF
>TRBJ2-7|TRBV11-1
CAPRGGKINPPRHYEQYF
>TRBJ2-2|TRBV7-3
CASSLQLGAGELFF
>TRBJ2-5|TRBV14
CASSQALWETQYF
>TRBJ1-6|TRBV5-1
CASSWRQGASSPLHF
>TRBJ2-5|TRBV20-1
CSGEMLAGIVETQYF
>TRBJ2-1|TRBV15
CATSRLAGLYNEQFF
>TRBJ2-7|TRBV7-2
CASSSLAGDYEQYF
>TRBJ2-7|TRBV5-1
CASSLGTQGMDEQYF
>TRBJ2-7|TRBV19
CASSTGETLIGEQYF
>TRBJ2-7|TRBV14
CASSQVLTAPPYEQYF
>TRBJ2-1|TRBV7-6
CASSTSGVAYNEQFF
>TRBJ2-2|TRBV7-6
CASSASTLRDTTGELFF